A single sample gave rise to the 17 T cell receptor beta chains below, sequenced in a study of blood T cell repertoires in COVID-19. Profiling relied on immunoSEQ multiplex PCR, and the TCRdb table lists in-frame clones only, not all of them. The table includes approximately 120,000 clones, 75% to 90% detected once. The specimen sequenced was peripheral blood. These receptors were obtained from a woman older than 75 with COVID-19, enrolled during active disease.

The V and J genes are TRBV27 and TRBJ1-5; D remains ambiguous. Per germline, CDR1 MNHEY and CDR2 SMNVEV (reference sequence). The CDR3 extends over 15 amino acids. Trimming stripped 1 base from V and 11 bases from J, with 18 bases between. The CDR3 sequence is CASSLFPQDISSQHF. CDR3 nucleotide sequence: TGTGCCAGCAGTTTATTTCCCCAGGATATTTCGTCCCAGCATTTT.

The CDR3 here is CASSLSQGAPEAFF. In DNA, the CDR3 is TGCGCCAGCAGCTTAAGCCAGGGGGCTCCTGAAGCTTTCTTT. The chain employs TRBV5-1 and TRBJ1-1; 8 bases line up with TRBD1. The CDR3 spans 14 residues. Losses at the gene ends were 2 bases for V and 6 bases for J; bases not matched to a gene: 6. The germline V gene encodes CDR1 SGHRS and CDR2 YFSETQ. Filled out from reference TRBV5-1 and TRBJ1-1, the complete variable domain reads KAGVTQTPRYLIKTRGQQVTLSCSPISGHRSVSWYQQTPGQGLQFLFEYFSETQRNKGNFPGRFSGRQFSNSRSEMNVSTLELGDSALYLCASSLSQGAPEAFFGQGTRLTVV.

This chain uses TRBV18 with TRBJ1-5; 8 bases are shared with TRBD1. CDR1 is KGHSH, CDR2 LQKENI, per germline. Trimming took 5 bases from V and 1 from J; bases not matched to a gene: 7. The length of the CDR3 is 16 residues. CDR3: CASSERQGRSNQPQHF. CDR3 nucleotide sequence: TGTGCCAGCTCAGAACGACAGGGGAGAAGCAATCAGCCCCAGCATTTT.

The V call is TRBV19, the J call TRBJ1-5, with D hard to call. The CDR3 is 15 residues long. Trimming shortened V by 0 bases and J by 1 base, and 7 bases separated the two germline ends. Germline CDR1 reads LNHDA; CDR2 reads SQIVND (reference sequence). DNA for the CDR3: TGTGCCAGTAGTATAGATCTGGGCAGCAATCAGCCCCAGCATTTT. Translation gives CASSIDLGSNQPQHF.

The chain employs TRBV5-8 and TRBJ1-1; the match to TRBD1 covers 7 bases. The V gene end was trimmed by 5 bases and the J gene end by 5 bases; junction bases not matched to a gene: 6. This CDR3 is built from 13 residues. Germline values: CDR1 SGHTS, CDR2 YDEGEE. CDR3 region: CASRRQGDTEAFF. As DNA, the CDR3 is TGTGCCAGCAGACGACAGGGAGATACTGAAGCTTTCTTT.

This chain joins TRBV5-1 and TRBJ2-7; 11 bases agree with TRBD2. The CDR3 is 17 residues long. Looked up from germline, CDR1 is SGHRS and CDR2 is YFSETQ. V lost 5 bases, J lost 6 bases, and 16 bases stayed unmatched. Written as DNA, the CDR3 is TGCGCCAGCAGTTTATTAGGAATAGCGGGAGGGATTAGCGAGCAGTACTTC. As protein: CASSLLGIAGGISEQYF.

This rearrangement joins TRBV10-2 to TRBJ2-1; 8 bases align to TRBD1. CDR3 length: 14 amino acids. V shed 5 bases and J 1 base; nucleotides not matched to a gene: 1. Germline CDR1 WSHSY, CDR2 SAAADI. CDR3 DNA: TGCGCCAGCAGTCAGGGGGCTTCCTACAATGAGCAGTTCTTC. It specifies CASSQGASYNEQFF.

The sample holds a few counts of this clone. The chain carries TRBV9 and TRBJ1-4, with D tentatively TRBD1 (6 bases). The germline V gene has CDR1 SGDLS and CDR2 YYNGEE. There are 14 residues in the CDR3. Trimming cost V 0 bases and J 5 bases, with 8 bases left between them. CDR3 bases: TGTGCCAGCAGCGTAGCGGGACAAAATGAAAAACTGTTTTTT. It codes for CASSVAGQNEKLFF.

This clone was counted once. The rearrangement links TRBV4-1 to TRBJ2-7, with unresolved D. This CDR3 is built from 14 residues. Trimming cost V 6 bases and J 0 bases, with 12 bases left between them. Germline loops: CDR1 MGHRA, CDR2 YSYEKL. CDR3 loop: CASSPGRSSYEQYF. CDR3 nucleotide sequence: TGCGCCAGCAGTCCCGGTAGGAGCTCCTACGAGCAGTACTTC.

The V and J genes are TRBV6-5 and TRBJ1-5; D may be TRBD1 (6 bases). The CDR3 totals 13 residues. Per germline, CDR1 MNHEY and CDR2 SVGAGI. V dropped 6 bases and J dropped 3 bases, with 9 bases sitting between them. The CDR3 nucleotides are TGTGCCAGCAGGCCGGGACACAATCAGCCCCAGCATTTT. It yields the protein CASRPGHNQPQHF.

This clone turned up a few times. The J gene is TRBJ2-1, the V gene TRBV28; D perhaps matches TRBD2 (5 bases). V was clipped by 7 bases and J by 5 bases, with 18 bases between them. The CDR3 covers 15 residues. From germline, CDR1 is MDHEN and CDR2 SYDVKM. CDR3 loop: CASTKGGSGDNEQFF. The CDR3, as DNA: TGTGCCAGCACTAAAGGCGGGTCCGGCGACAATGAGCAGTTCTTC.

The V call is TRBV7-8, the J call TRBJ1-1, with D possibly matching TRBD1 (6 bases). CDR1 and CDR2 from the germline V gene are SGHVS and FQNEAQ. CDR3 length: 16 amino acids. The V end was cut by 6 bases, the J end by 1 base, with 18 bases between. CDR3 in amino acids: CASRQTAGVSNTEAFF. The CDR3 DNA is TGTGCCAGCAGGCAGACGGCAGGGGTCTCGAACACTGAAGCTTTCTTT.

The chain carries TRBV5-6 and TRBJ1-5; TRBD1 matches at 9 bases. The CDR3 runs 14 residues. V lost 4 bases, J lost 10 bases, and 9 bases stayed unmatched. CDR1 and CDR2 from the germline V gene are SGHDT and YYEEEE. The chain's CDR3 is CASSADRGAEPQHF. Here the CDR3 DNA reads TGTGCCAGCAGCGCGGACAGGGGAGCAGAACCCCAGCATTTT. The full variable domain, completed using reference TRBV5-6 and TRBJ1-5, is DAGVTQSPTHLIKTRGQQVTLRCSPKSGHDTVSWYQQALGQGPQFIFQYYEEEERQRGNFPDRFSGHQFPNYSSELNVNALLLGDSALYLCASSADRGAEPQHFGDGTRLSIL.

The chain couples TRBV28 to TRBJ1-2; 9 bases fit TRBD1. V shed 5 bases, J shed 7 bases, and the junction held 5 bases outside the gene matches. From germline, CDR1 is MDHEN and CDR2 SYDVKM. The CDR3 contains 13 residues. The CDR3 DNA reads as TGTGCCAGCAGTCAAAGGACAGGGGTTGGCTACACCTTC. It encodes CASSQRTGVGYTF.

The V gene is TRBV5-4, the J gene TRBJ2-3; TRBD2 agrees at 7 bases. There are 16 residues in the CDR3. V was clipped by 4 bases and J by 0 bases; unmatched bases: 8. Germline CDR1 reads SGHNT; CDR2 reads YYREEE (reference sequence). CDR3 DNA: TGTGCCAGCAGCCCTCATGGGGGGGGGAGCACAGATACGCAGTATTTT. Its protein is CASSPHGGGSTDTQYF.

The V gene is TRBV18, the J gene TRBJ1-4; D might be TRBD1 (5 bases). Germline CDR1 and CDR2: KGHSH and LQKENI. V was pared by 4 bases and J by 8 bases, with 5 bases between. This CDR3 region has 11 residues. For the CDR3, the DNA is TGTGCCAGCTCACAGGGGGAAAAACTGTTTTTT. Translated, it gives CASSQGEKLFF.

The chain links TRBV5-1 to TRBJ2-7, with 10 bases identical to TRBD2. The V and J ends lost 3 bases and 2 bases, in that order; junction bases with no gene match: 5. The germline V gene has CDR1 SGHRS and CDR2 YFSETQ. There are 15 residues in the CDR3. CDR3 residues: CASSSGLAIAYEQYF. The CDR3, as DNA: TGCGCCAGCAGCTCGGGACTAGCGATAGCCTACGAGCAGTACTTC.